The present TCR beta chain was sequenced within a study of human T cells and chemical hapten exposure. Original handling: There were a median of around 97,000 TCRs per sample, with a range from roughly 20,000 to 690,600. TCRdb called the RACE reads again in MiXCR, with one record for every CDR3 protein. The V and J calls, along with clone size, are taken from TCRdb and not from the paper's own processing. The sample lists about 43,000 distinct CDR3 sequences, 3.3% occurring once. Findings and caveats of the study: Compared to controls, expanded TCRs made significantly more large clusters of similar CDR3s. Among TCRs, those above 1 in 1000 frequency were unaffected by DPC sensitization.

This CDR3 spans 13 amino acids. The germline V gene encodes CDR1 MDHEN and CDR2 SYDVKM. V lost 6 bases and J 3 bases, leaving 9 bases between the germline ends. As for time point: patch test 2, 6 weeks after DPC sensitization. Described treatment: therapeutic diphenylcyclopropenone sensitization with weekly scalp DPC. Donors, patients with alopecia ranging from 18 to 70 years old and judged suitable for DPC, provided samples. This clonotype has ten or more counts. The antigen is undetermined. Material: whole blood, obtained in connection with sensitization to the hapten diphenylcyclopropenone (DPC). The receptor was derived from a middle-aged man with alopecia areata. Some clones in this sample may be carry-over from other donors' samples. V and J are TRBV28 and TRBJ2-1; D might be TRBD2 (5 bases). CDR3 sequence reads: CASSPGGYNEQFF. The CDR3, as DNA: TGTGCCAGCAGCCCCGGAGGCTACAATGAGCAGTTCTTC.